These 31 T cell receptor beta chains originate from one sample sequenced in a study of blood T cell repertoires in COVID-19. Repertoires were generated with immunoSEQ multiplex PCR, while TCRdb's copy carries only in-frame clones and drops some. The table has 100,000 or so clones, 65% to 90% seen once; the top ten hold about 3.9%. Sequences were obtained from peripheral blood. These receptors all stem from a man aged 50-60 years with acute or convalescent COVID-19.

The chain uses TRBV2 and TRBJ2-3; no clear D. V dropped 7 bases and J dropped 7 bases, with 9 bases sitting between them. Germline V lookup: CDR1 SNHLY, CDR2 FYNNEI. The CDR3 sequence is 11 residues long. CDR3 sequence: CASTLTYTQYF. Here the CDR3 DNA reads TGTGCCAGCACCCTGACTTATACGCAGTATTTT.

The CDR3 spells CASSQSLAVYEQYF. As DNA, the CDR3 is TGTGCCAGCAGCCAAAGTCTAGCAGTCTACGAGCAGTACTTC. The chain has TRBV14 and TRBJ2-7; perhaps TRBD2 as D (5 bases). Germline V CDR1 and CDR2: SGHDN, FVKESK. This CDR3 contains 14 residues. Trimming pared 2 bases from V and 3 bases from J, leaving 11 bases between.

This clone is a singleton in its sample. This chain links TRBV6-2 or TRBV6-3 with TRBJ2-7; TRBD2 matches 7 bases. After removal of 2 bases from V and 6 bases from J, the junction contained 19 bases not matched to a gene. CDR3 length equals 18 residues. Germline V gives CDR1 MNHEY, CDR2 SVGEGT. The chain's CDR3 is CASSYKASGLPVFSEQYF. In DNA form, the CDR3 reads TGTGCCAGCAGTTACAAGGCTAGCGGATTGCCCGTATTTAGCGAGCAGTACTTC.

CDR3 loop: CASSFPPGQPNEKLFF. CDR3 in DNA: TGTGCCAGCAGTTTCCCACCGGGACAGCCTAATGAAAAACTGTTTTTT. The rearrangement links TRBV6-6 to TRBJ1-4; 7 nucleotides line up with TRBD1. CDR1 and CDR2 from the germline V gene are MNHNY and SVGAGI (reference sequence). V dropped 4 bases and J dropped 3; count of bases not matched to a gene: 8. This CDR3 is built from 16 residues.

The chain recombines TRBV6-1 with TRBJ2-7; 12 nucleotides line up with TRBD2. Germline-derived CDR1 and CDR2 are MNHNS and SASEGT. V shed 7 bases and J 3 bases; nucleotides not matched to a gene: 4. There are 14 residues in the CDR3. The CDR3 reads CASTATSGGYEQYF. In DNA, the CDR3 is TGTGCCAGCACCGCGACTAGCGGGGGCTACGAGCAGTACTTC.

The CDR3: CAWSDLFRDSFYEQYF. CDR3 nucleotide sequence: TGTGCCTGGAGTGACTTATTTCGGGACAGTTTCTACGAGCAGTACTTC. The chain links TRBV30 to TRBJ2-7; 7 bases line up with TRBD1. Germline loops: CDR1 GTSNPN, CDR2 SVGIG (reference sequence). The CDR3 runs 16 residues. Losses at the gene ends were 1 base for V and 3 bases for J; bases not matched to a gene: 12.

CDR3 protein: CASSERVLNTEAFF. The CDR3 DNA reads as TGTGCCAGCAGTGAACGGGTTCTGAACACTGAAGCTTTCTTT. The chain is built from TRBV2 and TRBJ1-1; D is uncertain. The germline V gene encodes CDR1 SNHLY and CDR2 FYNNEI. The ends were cut back, 2 bases at V and 0 bases at J, with 7 bases in the middle. This CDR3 region has 14 residues. The full variable domain, its missing parts supplied by reference TRBV2 and TRBJ1-1, is EPEVTQTPSHQVTQMGQEVILRCVPISNHLYFYWYRQILGQKVEFLVSFYNNEISEKSEIFDDQFSVERPDGSNFTLKIRSTKLEDSAMYFCASSERVLNTEAFFGQGTRLTVV.

V usage is TRBV6-5 and J usage is TRBJ1-1, with 10 bases lining up with TRBD1. CDR3 length: 14 residues. The V gene end was trimmed by 7 bases and the J gene end by 10 bases; junction bases not matched to a gene: 12. Germline V gene lookup returns CDR1 MNHEY and CDR2 SVGAGI. CDR3 in DNA: TGTGCCAGCACCACACCGGGACAGGGGAGCGTAGCTTTCTTT. As protein: CASTTPGQGSVAFF.

This clone appeared a single time. The genes are TRBV28 and TRBJ1-6; 9 nucleotides match TRBD1. The germline V gene encodes CDR1 MDHEN and CDR2 SYDVKM. The CDR3 length is 15 residues. V lost 2 bases, J lost 7 bases, and 3 bases stayed unmatched. CDR3 in amino acids: CASSLRTGVNSPLHF. The CDR3 region has the DNA TGTGCCAGCAGTTTACGGACAGGGGTCAATTCACCCCTCCACTTT. The entire variable domain, with the rest obtained from reference TRBV28 and TRBJ1-6, is as follows: DVKVTQSSRYLVKRTGEKVFLECVQDMDHENMFWYRQDPGLGLRLIYFSYDVKMKEKGDIPEGYSVSREKKERFSLILESASTNQTSMYLCASSLRTGVNSPLHFGNGTRLTVT.

The chain combines TRBV19 with TRBJ1-2, with TRBD1 identical over 9 bases. V gave up 4 bases and J gave up 3 bases; unmatched junction bases: 3. The CDR3 length is 14 residues. The V gene's germline CDR1 is LNHDA and CDR2 SQIVND (reference sequence). This chain's CDR3 is CASSRDRVDYGYTF. CDR3 DNA sequence: TGTGCCAGTAGTAGGGACAGGGTTGACTATGGCTACACCTTC.

The CDR3 region has the DNA TGTGCCAGTAGTGCGGGGACTTCAGGGTGGGATACGCAGTATTTT. Its translation: CASSAGTSGWDTQYF. This chain uses TRBV19 with TRBJ2-3; perhaps TRBD2 as D (6 bases). The CDR3 loop spans 15 amino acids. Trimming shortened V by 5 bases and J by 6 bases, and 18 bases separated the two germline ends. Germline V lookup: CDR1 LNHDA, CDR2 SQIVND (reference sequence).

The rearrangement uses TRBV7-9 and TRBJ2-5; 7 positions agree with TRBD1. Germline V gives CDR1 SEHNR, CDR2 FQNEAQ (reference sequence). V shed 5 bases, J shed 2 bases, and the junction held 8 bases outside the gene matches. The CDR3 extends over 15 amino acids. For the CDR3, the DNA is TGTGCCAGCAGCGAAGACAGGGTCGGACAAGAGACCCAGTACTTC. Its translation: CASSEDRVGQETQYF.

This clone was observed once. This chain uses TRBV10-1 with TRBJ1-2; tentatively, D is TRBD1 (6 bases). The CDR3 extends over 11 amino acids. Trimming took off 5 bases at V and 8 bases at J, with 9 bases between the two ends. The V gene's germline CDR1 is WNHNN and CDR2 SYGVQD (reference sequence). This CDR3 is CASSPGVGYTF. Written as DNA, the CDR3 is TGCGCCAGCAGTCCAGGGGTCGGCTACACCTTC.

The V call is TRBV7-3, the J call TRBJ2-3, with 10 bases matching TRBD2. There are 16 residues in the CDR3. After removal of 5 bases from V and 4 bases from J, the junction contained 9 bases not matched to a gene. Germline V gene data show CDR1 as SGHTA and CDR2 as FQGTGA. The CDR3 loop is CASSDQAGGHADTQYF. CDR3 DNA: TGTGCCAGCAGCGATCAAGCGGGGGGGCATGCAGATACGCAGTATTTT. Based on the CDR3 plus reference TRBV7-3 and TRBJ2-3, the full variable domain is GAGVSQTPSNKVTEKGKYVELRCDPISGHTALYWYRQSLGQGPEFLIYFQGTGAADDSGLPNDRFFAVRPEGSVSTLKIQRTERGDSAVYLCASSDQAGGHADTQYFGPGTRLTVL.

This clone was detected only a few times. V usage is TRBV10-2 and J usage is TRBJ2-7; no definite D call. Germline V lookup: CDR1 WSHSY, CDR2 SAAADI. There are 14 residues in the CDR3. V was trimmed by 3 bases and J by 0 bases, leaving 9 bases between them. CDR3 nucleotide sequence: TGCGCCAGCAGTGACAGGCTCAGCTCCTACGAGCAGTACTTC. Its translation: CASSDRLSSYEQYF.

The rearrangement joins TRBV27 to TRBJ2-7, with D perhaps matching TRBD2 (5 bases). The CDR3 consists of 14 residues. CDR1 is MNHEY and CDR2 is SMNVEV in the germline V gene (reference sequence). The V end lost 7 bases, the J end lost 3 bases, and 16 bases lay between the germline ends. CDR3 coding DNA: TGTGCCAGCAAACGGGGTGGGGATAACTACGAGCAGTACTTC. It is translated as CASKRGGDNYEQYF.

This clone was picked up a small number of times. The chain employs TRBV7-8 and TRBJ1-5; D is possibly TRBD1 (5 bases). The CDR3 sequence is 16 residues long. The germline gives CDR1 SGHVS, CDR2 FQNEAQ. Deletions cut 3 bases from V and 11 bases from J, with 23 bases between. The CDR3 DNA sequence: TGTGCCAGCAGCTTCTCATCGGTCCCAGAGGTAGGGGCCCAGCATTTT. This codes for CASSFSSVPEVGAQHF.

The CDR3 DNA reads TGTGCCAGCAGCTTTTCTTACTCTGGAAACACCATATATTTT. Amino acid sequence: CASSFSYSGNTIYF. The chain links TRBV7-9 to TRBJ1-3; D remains ambiguous. The germline CDR1 and CDR2 sequences are SEHNR and FQNEAQ (reference sequence). With 3 bases removed from V and 0 bases from J, the gap between germline ends came to 6 bases. This CDR3 is built from 14 residues.

The V gene is TRBV6-5, the J gene TRBJ1-1, with D uncertain. The germline CDR1 and CDR2 sequences are MNHEY and SVGAGI. Trimming cost V 0 bases and J 1 base, with 6 bases left between them. The CDR3 runs to 14 residues. The CDR3 protein is CASSYSKRNTEAFF. CDR3 DNA: TGTGCCAGCAGTTACTCGAAGCGGAACACTGAAGCTTTCTTT.

The chain joins TRBV6-6 to TRBJ1-2; D is ambiguous. With 6 bases removed from V and 8 bases from J, the gap between germline ends came to 16 bases. This CDR3 spans 13 amino acids. The germline V gene encodes CDR1 MNHNY and CDR2 SVGAGI (reference sequence). This CDR3 reads CASSLLSSGGYTF. The DNA for the CDR3 is TGTGCCAGCAGCCTACTTTCCTCGGGGGGCTACACCTTC.

This chain connects TRBV7-9 to TRBJ1-1, with D uncertain. Trimming removed 5 bases from V and 0 bases from J, with 13 bases in between. Germline V gene lookup returns CDR1 SEHNR and CDR2 FQNEAQ (reference sequence). There are 15 residues in the CDR3. CDR3 sequence: CASSRQSTMNTEAFF. The CDR3 nucleotides are TGTGCCAGCAGCCGTCAGTCCACTATGAACACTGAAGCTTTCTTT.

The chain links TRBV6-5 to TRBJ1-5; TRBD1 agrees at 9 bases. V gave up 6 bases and J gave up 11 bases; unmatched junction bases: 11. Germline lookup yields CDR1 MNHEY and CDR2 SVGAGI. This CDR3 contains 14 residues. The CDR3 protein is CASSQDRGKMAQHF. The CDR3 nucleotides read TGTGCCAGCAGCCAGGACAGGGGAAAAATGGCCCAGCATTTT.

This chain uses TRBV11-2 with TRBJ2-1, with 9 bases matching TRBD2. The CDR3 runs to 16 residues. Germline V CDR1 and CDR2: SGHAT, FQNNGV. V dropped 0 bases and J dropped 3; count of bases not matched to a gene: 3. The DNA of the CDR3 is TGTGCCAGCAGCTTAGAGAGCGGGGGGAGCTACAATGAGCAGTTCTTC. It codes for CASSLESGGSYNEQFF.

The V gene is TRBV7-2, the J gene TRBJ2-7, with 11 bases identical to TRBD1. Germline-derived CDR1 and CDR2 are SGHTA and FQGNSA. V lost 4 bases and J lost 3; bases outside the gene matches: 5. CDR3 length: 15 amino acids. DNA for the CDR3: TGTGCCAGCAGCTCTACCGGGACAGGGGGCTACGAGCAGTACTTC. Protein product: CASSSTGTGGYEQYF.

The rearrangement links TRBV6-1 to TRBJ1-2; TRBD1 might be the D (5 bases). Trimming took 0 bases from V and 8 from J, leaving 10 bases between them. Germline V gene sequence: CDR1 MNHNS, CDR2 SASEGT. This CDR3 spans 13 amino acids. The CDR3 is CASSEAGGDGYTF. As DNA, the CDR3 is TGTGCCAGCAGTGAAGCCGGCGGGGACGGCTACACCTTC.

This clone appeared once. This chain links TRBV19 with TRBJ1-2; no clear D gene. Germline CDR1 reads LNHDA; CDR2 reads SQIVND (reference sequence). The ends were cut back, 5 bases at V and 7 bases at J, with 14 bases in the middle. The CDR3 totals 13 residues. The CDR3 coding sequence is TGTGCCAGTAGTCCGGTTTCTCGGTCTGGCTACACCTTC. This gives the protein CASSPVSRSGYTF.

This chain links TRBV3-1 (or the pseudogene TRBV3-2) with TRBJ1-4, with D possibly being TRBD1 (6 bases). V was cut by 0 bases and J by 8 bases, with 13 bases left in between. Germline V gene sequence: CDR1 LGHDT, CDR2 YNNKEL (reference sequence). CDR3 length: 15 residues. In DNA, the CDR3 is TGTGCCAGCAGCCAAGAACATCAGGGGTACGAAAAACTGTTTTTT. Translated, it gives CASSQEHQGYEKLFF.

The J gene is TRBJ2-1, the V gene TRBV7-3, with a weak D call TRBD1 (5 bases). Per germline, CDR1 SGHTA and CDR2 FQGTGA. V was pared by 5 bases and J by 2 bases, with 16 bases between. The CDR3 is 16 residues long. As DNA, the CDR3 is TGTGCCAGCAGCCCCCAAACAGGTCTCCCCTACAATGAGCAGTTCTTC. Translated: CASSPQTGLPYNEQFF.

This clone has just a few counts. V is TRBV24-1 and J is TRBJ1-1; no firm D call. The CDR3 spans 16 residues. V lost 12 bases and J lost 2, with 24 bases in between. The V gene's germline CDR1 is KGHDR and CDR2 SFDVKD. CDR3 sequence reads: CAPMAGRGLGNTEAFF. In DNA form, the CDR3 reads TGTGCCCCCATGGCCGGCCGAGGACTGGGCAACACTGAAGCTTTCTTT.

V is TRBV15 and J is TRBJ1-4; no definite D call. There are 16 residues in the CDR3. Germline V gives CDR1 LNHNV, CDR2 YYDKDF (reference sequence). The V end was cut by 0 bases, the J end by 5 bases, with 13 bases between. This CDR3 reads CATSRDAPDKNEKLFF. The CDR3 DNA sequence: TGTGCCACCAGCAGAGATGCCCCCGACAAGAATGAAAAACTGTTTTTT.

The chain recombines TRBV15 with TRBJ2-1; a possible D gene is TRBD1 (6 bases). V dropped 1 base and J dropped 7 bases, with 11 bases sitting between them. Germline V gives CDR1 LNHNV, CDR2 YYDKDF (reference sequence). This CDR3 region has 14 residues. CDR3 in DNA: TGTGCCACCAGCAGAGGTTCTGGACAGAATGAGCAGTTCTTC. Residues: CATSRGSGQNEQFF.